One and the same sample provided the 9 T cell receptor beta chains below, sequenced in a study of human thymus T cells. Generated by immunoSEQ multiplex PCR, the TCRdb table keeps only in-frame clones and is missing some. This sample carries tens of thousands of clones, roughly 94% of them seen once, and the ten largest clones take around 0.034%. Thymus pieces cut out during corrective heart surgery were the tissue that was used. Sequenced material: thymus tissue. The receptors derive from a girl under two years old with a congenital heart defect but otherwise immunologically healthy.

The rearrangement joins TRBV5-4 to TRBJ2-5; 12 nucleotides align to TRBD2. V shed 5 bases, J shed 5 bases, and the junction held 10 bases outside the gene matches. The length of the CDR3 is 16 residues. CDR1 is SGHNT, CDR2 YYREEE, per germline (reference sequence). CDR3 in amino acids: CASSWNGLAGRETQYF. In DNA form, the CDR3 reads TGTGCCAGCAGTTGGAACGGACTAGCGGGGCGGGAGACCCAGTACTTC.

The chain recombines TRBV5-4 with TRBJ2-1; D is possibly TRBD1 or TRBD2 (5 bases each). This CDR3 region has 14 residues. The V gene's germline CDR1 is SGHNT and CDR2 YYREEE (reference sequence). V lost 7 bases and J 0 bases, leaving 11 bases between the germline ends. CDR3 sequence (DNA): TGTGCCAGCGCCTGGGGGAGCTCCTACAATGAGCAGTTCTTC. Translating it yields CASAWGSSYNEQFF.

This chain links TRBV28 with TRBJ1-5, with TRBD1 as a possible D gene (6 bases). The CDR3 sequence is 17 residues long. CDR1 is MDHEN, CDR2 SYDVKM, per germline. V lost 4 bases and J lost 6, with 22 bases in between. The CDR3 sequence: CASSYPDRTEGCQPQHF. CDR3 coding DNA: TGTGCCAGCAGTTACCCCGATAGGACAGAGGGTTGTCAGCCCCAGCATTTT.

The chain has TRBV2 and TRBJ2-7; TRBD2 agrees at 11 bases. Germline V gene sequence: CDR1 SNHLY, CDR2 FYNNEI. Trimming took 1 base from V and 7 from J; bases not matched to a gene: 9. The CDR3 contains 16 residues. The CDR3 protein is CASSEGSGRAGREQYF. In DNA, the CDR3 is TGTGCCAGCAGTGAAGGTAGCGGGAGGGCCGGACGGGAGCAGTACTTC.

J is TRBJ1-2 and V is TRBV29-1; D not resolved. V dropped 3 bases and J dropped 0 bases, with 14 bases sitting between them. This CDR3 comprises 15 residues. Germline V CDR1 and CDR2: SQVTM, ANQGSEA. The CDR3 sequence is CSVEVGWSPNYGYTF. The CDR3 DNA is TGCAGCGTTGAGGTGGGGTGGAGCCCTAACTATGGCTACACCTTC. The full variable domain, with the rest looked up from reference TRBV29-1 and TRBJ1-2, is SAVISQKPSRDICQRGTSLTIQCQVDSQVTMMFWYRQQPGQSLTLIATANQGSEATYESGFVIDKFPISRPNLTFSTLTVSNMSPEDSSIYLCSVEVGWSPNYGYTFGSGTRLTVV.

This chain uses TRBV25-1 with TRBJ2-3; tentative D call: TRBD2 (6 bases). Germline CDR1 reads MGHDK; CDR2 reads SYGVNS. Trimming removed 3 bases from V and 4 bases from J, with 14 bases in between. CDR3 length equals 15 residues. CDR3 amino acids: CASSEGQGGADTQYF. The DNA for the CDR3 is TGTGCCAGCAGTGAGGGCCAGGGAGGCGCAGATACGCAGTATTTT.

The V and J genes are TRBV6-6 and TRBJ2-5; the D gene is possibly TRBD2 (5 bases). This CDR3 has 16 residues. V was trimmed by 9 bases and J by 2 bases, leaving 22 bases between them. CDR1 is MNHNY, CDR2 SVGAGI, per germline (reference sequence). CDR3 coding DNA: TGTGCCAGTGAGGTTCAGCGGTCCTTGCTACAAGAGACCCAGTACTTC. Protein: CASEVQRSLLQETQYF.

V gene TRBV9 combines with J gene TRBJ1-5, with unresolved D. The CDR3 spans 14 residues. CDR1 SGDLS and CDR2 YYNGEE come from the germline V gene. V lost 1 base and J 0 bases, leaving 5 bases between the germline ends. The CDR3 DNA is TGTGCCAGCAGCGTACAGGCTAGCAATCAGCCCCAGCATTTT. Translating it yields CASSVQASNQPQHF.

CDR3 region: CASSTGWDRSNEQFF. As DNA, the CDR3 is TGTGCCAGCAGTACAGGGTGGGACAGGAGCAATGAGCAGTTCTTC. V gene TRBV6-1 combines with J gene TRBJ2-1; 8 bases are shared with TRBD1. Trimming removed 5 bases from V and 6 bases from J; junction bases left unmatched: 9. Germline V gives CDR1 MNHNS, CDR2 SASEGT. The CDR3 runs to 15 residues.